The TCR beta chain described here comes from a study of shared clonotypes between healthy human individuals. CD45RA+ naive and CD45RA-negative memory subsets were separated from CD4+ cells. Method: immunoSEQ multiplex PCR; TCRdb's copy keeps in-frame clones and lacks some. The sample has 2 million to 2.5 million clones, approximately 95% seen once. The clonotype comes from a man younger than 35 in good health. Some clones in this sample may be carry-over from other donors' samples. The sequenced material came from naive CD4+ T cells from PBMCs. Subset in this sample: CD45RA+ positively selected.

CDR3: CASSREWEDTQYF. CDR3 DNA sequence: TGTGCCAGCAGCCGGGAGTGGGAAGATACGCAGTATTTT. The chain is built from TRBV7-2 and TRBJ2-3; maybe TRBD2 (6 bases). The CDR3 contains 13 residues. V was pared by 5 bases and J by 5 bases, with 11 bases between. CDR1 is SGHTA and CDR2 is FQGNSA in the germline V gene.